The present entry profiles one T cell receptor beta chain with its context. This entry comes from a study of cytomegalovirus exposure and HLA in healthy donors. Study in general: Out of a few hundred genotyped donors, roughly 80% belonged to the Caucasian-associated ancestry cluster.

CDR1 is MNHEY, CDR2 SVGAGI, per germline. The CDR3 has 14 amino acids. Trimming took off 6 bases at V and 0 bases at J, with 6 bases between the two ends. In the PCR, 60 Vbeta and 13 Jbeta primers were used. Clones were sequenced by immunoSEQ multiplex PCR, and TCRdb holds only the in-frame ones, with some missing. The table has about 170,000 clones, around 68% seen once. The rearrangement uses TRBV6-5 and TRBJ1-6; D is uncertain. What was sequenced was PBMCs. The TCR sequence derives from a man aged 35-49 years in good health and CMV-seronegative. Written as DNA, the CDR3 is TGTGCCAGCAGCACCAGCTCCTATAATTCACCCCTCCACTTT. Its translation is CASSTSSYNSPLHF.